The 22 T cell receptor beta chains presented below share a single source sample, sequenced in a study of T cells in Graves' hyperthyroidism and ophthalmopathy. Amplified TCR beta CDR3 regions came from RNA transcripts. When the TCR CDR3 underwent first-round RT-PCR, the HTBI primer set was used. TCRdb reanalysed the multiplex PCR reads using MiXCR and keeps one entry per CDR3 protein. Of about 200,000 distinct CDR3 sequences listed, approximately 20% are singletons. Sample: blood. Receptors were obtained from a man aged 40-50 years with Graves' hyperthyroidism.

This clonotype appeared many times. The rearrangement links TRBV29-1 to TRBJ2-1, with 10 positions matching TRBD2. CDR1 is SQVTM, CDR2 ANQGSEA, per germline. Trimming at V came to 0 bases and at J to 5 bases, leaving 1 base not matched to a gene. This CDR3 region has 14 residues. CDR3 region: CSVEDTSGDNEQFF. CDR3 in DNA: TGCAGCGTTGAAGATACTAGCGGGGACAATGAGCAGTTCTTC.

Ten or more counts support this clonotype. CDR3 nucleotide sequence: TGTGCCAGCAGCAAAACCACCCAAGAGACCCAGTACTTC. Residues: CASSKTTQETQYF. This chain connects TRBV11-2 to TRBJ2-5; no clear D. V was cut by 5 bases and J by 1 base, with 8 bases left in between. There are 13 residues in the CDR3. Germline loops: CDR1 SGHAT, CDR2 FQNNGV.

This clonotype was detected many times. This chain joins TRBV20-1 and TRBJ2-5; D might be TRBD1 (5 bases). The CDR3 runs to 13 residues. Germline-derived CDR1 and CDR2 are DFQATT and SNEGSKA (reference sequence). V was pared by 4 bases and J by 6 bases, with 15 bases between. The CDR3 protein is CSAKSWMGQTQYF. CDR3 bases: TGCAGTGCTAAAAGCTGGATGGGGCAGACCCAGTACTTC.

Notes on this clonotype: Since a much larger clone is just one base distant, this may be a read error. V and J are TRBV12-3 or TRBV12-4 and TRBJ1-3; 7 bases agree with TRBD1. This CDR3 comprises 14 residues. Written as DNA, the CDR3 is TGTGCCAGCAGCTTGACAGGGTCTGGAAAAACCATATATTTT. It codes for CASSLTGSGKTIYF.

This clonotype was detected ten times or more. The CDR3 sequence: CASSFTPSGRNYGYTF. The CDR3 DNA reads TGTGCCAGCAGTTTTACCCCATCGGGGAGAAACTATGGCTACACCTTC. The chain uses TRBV28 and TRBJ1-2; D is unresolved. Germline loops: CDR1 MDHEN, CDR2 SYDVKM. This CDR3 spans 16 amino acids. Trimming cost V 3 bases and J 2 bases, with 16 bases left between them.

This sequence joins TRBV4-3 and TRBJ2-5, with 12 bases fitting TRBD2. This CDR3 is 23 amino acids long. V dropped 1 base and J dropped 4; count of bases not matched to a gene: 25. Per germline, CDR1 LGHNA and CDR2 YSLEER. DNA for the CDR3: TGCGCCAGCAGCCAAGCAATTGGCAGGGAACGTGGGCTAGCGGGGGGGCATGGAGAGACCCAGTACTTC. Its protein is CASSQAIGRERGLAGGHGETQYF.

The chain has TRBV7-2 and TRBJ2-7; D might be TRBD2 (6 bases). Trimming took 5 bases from V and 0 from J, leaving 14 bases between them. CDR1 is SGHTA, CDR2 FQGNSA, per germline. The CDR3 length is 15 residues. This CDR3 is CASSLGGGISYEQYF. CDR3 nucleotide sequence: TGTGCCAGCAGCCTCGGTGGCGGGATCTCCTACGAGCAGTACTTC.

This clonotype was recorded many times. The V call is TRBV18, the J call TRBJ2-3; TRBD2 is a possible D gene (6 bases). In germline, CDR1 is KGHSH, CDR2 LQKENI. Between the trimmed V and J ends, which lost 3 bases and 8 bases, there was a span of 9 bases. This CDR3 comprises 12 residues. The CDR3 reads CASSPAGGTQYF. The CDR3 region has the DNA TGTGCCAGCTCACCCGCCGGGGGTACGCAGTATTTT.

This clonotype occurred many times. This sequence joins TRBV30 and TRBJ1-2; no clear D. V dropped 3 bases and J dropped 6 bases, with 17 bases sitting between them. The CDR3 is 14 amino acids. The V gene's germline CDR1 is GTSNPN and CDR2 SVGIG (reference sequence). CDR3 nucleotide sequence: TGTGCCTGGAGCTTTGTGTCTACGGGCGATGGCTACACCTTC. Amino acid sequence: CAWSFVSTGDGYTF.

In its sample, this clonotype was seen many times. This chain joins TRBV28 and TRBJ2-6; the match to TRBD1 covers 10 bases. CDR1 is MDHEN, CDR2 SYDVKM, per germline. The CDR3 contains 17 residues. V was pared by 5 bases and J by 5 bases, with 9 bases of the junction left unmatched. CDR3 amino acids: CASSPAGQGIRANVLTF. DNA for the CDR3: TGTGCCAGCAGTCCAGCGGGACAGGGGATTAGGGCCAACGTCCTGACTTTC.

This clonotype was seen repeatedly, ten times or more. This sequence joins TRBV11-2 and TRBJ2-2; 8 nucleotides align to TRBD2. Germline assignment: CDR1 SGHAT and CDR2 FQNNGV. Trimming at V came to 5 bases and at J to 6 bases, leaving 11 bases not matched to a gene. The CDR3 spans 16 residues. The CDR3 here is CASSPLAGPSAGELFF. CDR3 in DNA: TGTGCCAGCAGCCCCTTAGCGGGGCCCTCGGCCGGGGAGCTGTTTTTT.

The sample holds a few counts of this clonotype. The chain joins TRBV7-3 to TRBJ2-3; 13 nucleotides line up with TRBD2. Losses at the gene ends were 5 bases for V and 4 bases for J; bases not matched to a gene: 6. CDR3 length: 16 amino acids. Germline CDR1 and CDR2: SGHTA and FQGTGA. CDR3 loop: CASSRLAGGYPDTQYF. As DNA, the CDR3 is TGTGCCAGCAGCCGACTAGCGGGGGGTTATCCAGATACGCAGTATTTT.

For this clonotype: A much larger clone differs by one base, so this may be a read error. The rearrangement joins TRBV7-3 to TRBJ2-2; D may match TRBD1 or TRBD2 (6 bases each). This CDR3 contains 17 residues. Trimming took off 8 bases at V and 4 bases at J, with 23 bases between the two ends. The germline V gene encodes CDR1 SGHTA and CDR2 FQGTGA. This CDR3 reads CASRPAARGASTGELFF. CDR3 coding DNA: TGTGCCAGCCGCCCGGCAGCGAGGGGGGCCTCCACCGGGGAGCTGTTTTTT.

In its sample, this clonotype was seen many times. CDR3 DNA: TGTGCCAGCAGCCACGACAGCCTGTACAATGAGCAGTTCTTC. Translating it yields CASSHDSLYNEQFF. The chain links TRBV6-2 or TRBV6-3 to TRBJ2-1; possible D gene TRBD1, 5 bases. Germline V CDR1 and CDR2: MNHEY, SVGEGT. The CDR3 runs to 14 residues. Trimming took off 6 bases at V and 4 bases at J, with 13 bases between the two ends.

This clonotype occurred once. Lacking the conserved final phenylalanine or tryptophan, this CDR3 likely reflects a read error. J is TRBJ2-5 and V is TRBV12-3 or TRBV12-4, with 7 bases identical to TRBD1. V gave up 4 bases and J gave up 5 bases; unmatched junction bases: 4. The CDR3 is 13 residues long. This CDR3 reads CASSWGQWETQYL. The CDR3 DNA reads TGTGCCAGCAGTTGGGGACAGTGGGAGACCCAGTACCTC.

J is TRBJ1-4 and V is TRBV15; D gene ambiguous. Germline V gives CDR1 LNHNV, CDR2 YYDKDF (reference sequence). Deletions cut 1 base from V and 1 base from J, with 13 bases between. The CDR3 sequence is 17 residues long. The CDR3 nucleotides read TGTGCCACCAGCAGAGCCCATCTCCGGGGAACTAATGAAAAACTGTTTTTT. As protein: CATSRAHLRGTNEKLFF.

The J gene is TRBJ1-6, the V gene TRBV30, with D unresolved. The CDR3 is 12 amino acids. V lost 3 bases, J lost 8 bases, and 8 bases lay in between. The V gene's germline CDR1 is GTSNPN and CDR2 SVGIG (reference sequence). The CDR3 coding sequence is TGTGCCTGGAGCCGGACCGATTCACCCCTCCACTTT. Its protein product is CAWSRTDSPLHF.

This clonotype came up many times. This chain joins TRBV11-3 and TRBJ1-1, with D uncertain. Germline loops: CDR1 SGHNT, CDR2 YENEEA. The CDR3 is 15 amino acids. V was trimmed by 2 bases and J by 0 bases, leaving 10 bases between them. CDR3 residues: CASSLKHSLNTEAFF. The CDR3 bases are TGTGCCAGCAGCTTAAAGCACAGCTTGAACACTGAAGCTTTCTTT.

This clonotype has just a few counts. This clone may be a read error of a much larger clone one base away. The missing conserved phenylalanine or tryptophan at the end of this CDR3 makes a read error likely. The chain couples TRBV6-2 or TRBV6-3 to TRBJ1-4; 8 nucleotides align to TRBD1. Germline V gene sequence: CDR1 MNHEY, CDR2 SVGEGT. This CDR3 has 15 amino acids. Unmatched junction bases numbered 6, after V lost 6 bases and J lost 3 bases. CDR3 amino acids: CASSPRDRPNEKLFL. The DNA of the CDR3 is TGTGCCAGCAGCCCCCGGGACAGGCCTAATGAAAAACTGTTTTTA.

This clonotype showed up just a few times. The chain combines TRBV28 with TRBJ2-4; the match to TRBD1 covers 8 bases. The CDR3 length is 12 residues. Germline V gives CDR1 MDHEN, CDR2 SYDVKM. V lost 5 bases to trimming and J lost 10 bases; unmatched junction nucleotides: 4. CDR3 sequence reads: CASSPTGGIQYF. In nucleotides, the CDR3 is TGTGCCAGCAGTCCCACAGGGGGGATTCAGTACTTC.

This clonotype came up many times. The rearrangement uses TRBV7-2 and TRBJ1-1; D is unresolved. Trimming removed 3 bases from V and 0 bases from J, with 8 bases in between. The CDR3 runs 14 residues. Germline values: CDR1 SGHTA, CDR2 FQGNSA. The CDR3 sequence: CASSLSSLNTEAFF. For the CDR3, the DNA is TGTGCCAGCAGCTTGTCCAGCTTGAACACTGAAGCTTTCTTT.

In its sample, this clonotype was seen many times. V gene TRBV29-1 combines with J gene TRBJ2-7; a weak D match, TRBD1 (6 bases). The germline V gene encodes CDR1 SQVTM and CDR2 ANQGSEA. The CDR3 totals 15 residues. The germline V and J ends were trimmed by 5 bases and 0 bases, with 17 bases remaining between them. In nucleotides, the CDR3 is TGCAGCGTTTCGGGTGGACAGAATAGCTCCTACGAGCAGTACTTC. It is translated as CSVSGGQNSSYEQYF.